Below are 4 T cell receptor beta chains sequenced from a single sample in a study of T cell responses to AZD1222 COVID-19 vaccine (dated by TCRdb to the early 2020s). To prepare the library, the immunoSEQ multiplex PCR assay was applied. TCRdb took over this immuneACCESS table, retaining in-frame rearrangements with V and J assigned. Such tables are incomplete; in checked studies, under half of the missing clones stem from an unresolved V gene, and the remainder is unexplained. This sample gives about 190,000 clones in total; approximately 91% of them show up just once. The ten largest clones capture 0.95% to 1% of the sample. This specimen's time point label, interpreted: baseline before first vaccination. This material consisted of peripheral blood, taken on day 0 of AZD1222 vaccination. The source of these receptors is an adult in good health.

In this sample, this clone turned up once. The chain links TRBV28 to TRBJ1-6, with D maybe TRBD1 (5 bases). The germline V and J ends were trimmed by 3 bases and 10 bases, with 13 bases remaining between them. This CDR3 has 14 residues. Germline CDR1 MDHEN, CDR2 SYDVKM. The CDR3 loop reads CASSFWEDTSPLHF. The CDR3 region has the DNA TGTGCCAGCAGTTTTTGGGAGGACACATCACCCCTCCACTTT.

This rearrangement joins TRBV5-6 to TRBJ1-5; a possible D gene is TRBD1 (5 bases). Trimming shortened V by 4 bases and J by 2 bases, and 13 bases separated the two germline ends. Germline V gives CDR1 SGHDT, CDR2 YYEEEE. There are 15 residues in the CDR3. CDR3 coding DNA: TGTGCCAGCAGCAGGGGCTGGGGAGGCAATCAGCCCCAGCATTTT. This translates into CASSRGWGGNQPQHF.

CDR3 nucleotides: TGTGCCATCAGTGACCCTTCGGGACAGGCCACTGAAGCTTTCTTT. Translation: CAISDPSGQATEAFF. This chain links TRBV10-3 with TRBJ1-1; 8 positions agree with TRBD1. Trimming at V came to 3 bases and at J to 4 bases, leaving 7 bases not matched to a gene. In germline, CDR1 is ENHRY, CDR2 SYGVKD. CDR3 length: 15 residues.

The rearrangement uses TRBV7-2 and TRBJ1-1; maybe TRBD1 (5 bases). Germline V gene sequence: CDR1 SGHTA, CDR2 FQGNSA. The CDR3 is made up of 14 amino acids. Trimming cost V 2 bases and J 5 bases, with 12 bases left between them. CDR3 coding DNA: TGTGCCAGCAGCTTAACGGGGGGAAGGACTGAAGCTTTCTTT. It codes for CASSLTGGRTEAFF.